This is a list of T cell receptor beta chains from one sample in a study of OX40 agonist ivuxolimab in advanced cancers. Sequenced by immunoSEQ multiplex PCR; TCRdb stores in-frame clones only, minus some. The sample lists approximately 86,000 clones; roughly 93% were seen once. This specimen consisted of CD4+ or CD8+ T cells sorted from blood, obtained in a trial of the OX40 agonist ivuxolimab. All receptors come from an adult with an advanced solid tumor such as melanoma, head and neck, liver or kidney cancer. Both conserved end residues are part of each CDR3. A D gene is named only where the DNA matches it firmly. The size field is filled for only some rows; it gives once, few, many or a size class.

abundance	d_gene	v_gene	len	j_gene	CDR3aa	CDR3nt
.	.	TRBV7-6	13	TRBJ2-5	CASSLGGQETQYF	TGTGCCAGCAGCTTAGGGGGGCAAGAGACCCAGTACTTC
.	.	TRBV5-1	14	TRBJ2-7	CASSDRDGAYEQYF	TGCGCCAGCAGCGACCGGGACGGAGCCTACGAGCAGTACTTC
.	.	TRBV28	13	TRBJ1-2	CASSLRLMDGYTF	TGTGCCAGCAGTCTTAGGCTGATGGATGGCTACACCTTC
.	.	TRBV11-1	16	TRBJ2-7	CASSPFPGPSSYEQYF	TGTGCCAGCAGCCCATTTCCGGGACCTAGCTCCTACGAGCAGTACTTC
.	.	TRBV11-1	17	TRBJ2-1	CASSFLGGTTTYNEQFF	TGTGCCAGCAGCTTCTTAGGCGGGACAACCACGTACAATGAGCAGTTCTTC
.	.	TRBV9	15	TRBJ2-3	CASSVGAGSTDTQYF	TGTGCCAGCAGCGTAGGTGCGGGGAGCACAGATACGCAGTATTTT
.	TRBD1	TRBV7-2	17	TRBJ1-2	CASSLADPAGGAYGYTF	TGTGCCAGCAGCTTAGCAGACCCCGCAGGGGGCGCGTATGGCTACACCTTC
.	.	TRBV7-8	16	TRBJ1-1	CASSLGGIQRSTEAFF	TGTGCCAGCAGCTTAGGGGGAATCCAGCGGTCCACTGAAGCTTTCTTT
.	TRBD1	TRBV5-4	15	TRBJ2-5	CASSLVGQGKETQYF	TGTGCCAGCAGCTTGGTTGGACAGGGGAAAGAGACCCAGTACTTC
.	TRBD1	TRBV28	16	TRBJ1-1	CASIRTGGGADTEAFF	TGTGCCAGCATTAGGACAGGGGGCGGGGCGGACACTGAAGCTTTCTTT
.	.	TRBV28	14	TRBJ1-1	CASTPGGPNTEAFF	TGTGCCAGCACCCCGGGAGGGCCGAACACTGAAGCTTTCTTT
.	.	TRBV9	14	TRBJ2-2	CASSVADYTGELFF	TGTGCCAGCAGCGTAGCAGATTACACCGGGGAGCTGTTTTTT
.	TRBD2	TRBV2	15	TRBJ2-5	CASKERTSGIETQYF	TGTGCCAGCAAAGAGAGGACTAGCGGGATAGAGACCCAGTACTTC
.	.	TRBV27	16	TRBJ2-2	CASSLGPRRNTGELFF	TGTGCCAGCAGTCTGGGGCCAAGGCGGAACACCGGGGAGCTGTTTTTT
.	TRBD1	TRBV7-2	12	TRBJ1-1	CASSSMGQARYF	TGTGCCAGCAGCTCGATGGGACAGGCCCGATACTTT
.	TRBD1	TRBV7-9	14	TRBJ2-7	CASSSGQISYEQYF	TGTGCCAGCAGTTCGGGACAGATCTCCTACGAGCAGTACTTC
.	TRBD2	TRBV18	15	TRBJ2-5	CASSPLGLAGETQYF	TGTGCCAGCTCACCACTGGGACTAGCGGGAGAGACCCAGTACTTC
.	.	TRBV7-3	16	TRBJ2-2	CASSLAATTNTGELFF	TGTGCCAGCAGCTTAGCAGCAACTACGAACACCGGGGAGCTGTTTTTT
.	TRBD2	TRBV5-1	15	TRBJ2-1	CASSPGTSGNGEQFF	TGCGCCAGCAGCCCGGGGACTAGCGGGAATGGTGAGCAGTTCTTC
.	TRBD2	TRBV6-1	15	TRBJ2-3	CASRRLAGVTDTQYF	TGTGCCAGCAGGCGCCTAGCGGGAGTTACAGATACGCAGTATTTT
.	TRBD1	TRBV30	15	TRBJ2-4	CAWGQGWLVKNIQYF	TGTGCCTGGGGACAGGGTTGGCTAGTCAAAAACATTCAGTACTTC
once	TRBD1	TRBV27	15	TRBJ1-1	CASSPLRTGGTEAFF	TGTGCCAGCAGCCCTCTCCGGACAGGAGGGACTGAAGCTTTCTTT
.	TRBD1	TRBV9	16	TRBJ1-3	CASSPRDRYSGNTIYF	TGTGCCAGCAGCCCCCGGGACAGGTACTCTGGAAACACCATATATTTT
once	.	TRBV27	15	TRBJ2-7	CAISRGTPQVYEQYF	TGTGCCATCTCGAGGGGGACTCCACAAGTCTACGAGCAGTACTTC